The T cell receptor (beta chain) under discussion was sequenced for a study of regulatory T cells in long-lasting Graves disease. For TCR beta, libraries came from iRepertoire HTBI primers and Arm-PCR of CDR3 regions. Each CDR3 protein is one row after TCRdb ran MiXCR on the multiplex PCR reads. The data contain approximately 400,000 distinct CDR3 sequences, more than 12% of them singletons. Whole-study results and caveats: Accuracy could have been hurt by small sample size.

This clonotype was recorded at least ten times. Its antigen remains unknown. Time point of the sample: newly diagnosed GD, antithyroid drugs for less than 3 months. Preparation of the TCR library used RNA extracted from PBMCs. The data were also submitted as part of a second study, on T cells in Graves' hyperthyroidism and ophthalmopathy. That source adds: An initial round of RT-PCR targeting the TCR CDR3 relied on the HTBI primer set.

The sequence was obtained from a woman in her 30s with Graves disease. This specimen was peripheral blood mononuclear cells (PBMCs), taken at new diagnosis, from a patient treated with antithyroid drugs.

The CDR3 region is CASSPGPGEQYF. The DNA of the CDR3 is TGTGCCAGCAGTCCCGGGCCGGGGGAGCAGTACTTC. The V and J genes are TRBV12-3 or TRBV12-4 and TRBJ2-7; D possibly corresponds to TRBD2 (5 bases). The CDR3 loop spans 12 amino acids. V lost 5 bases and J lost 7, with 12 bases in between.